This T cell receptor (beta chain) was captured in a study of tumor and adjacent non-tumor tissue in lung cancer. The library came from three nested PCR rounds adapted from ARM-PCR protocols. TCRdb called the multiplex PCR reads again in MiXCR, with one record for every CDR3 protein. The sample yields approximately 120,000 distinct CDR3 sequences, about 64% seen once. No cell sorting was done before RNA was extracted from the tissue. The normal lung tissue was taken more than 3 cm from the tumor edge. This clonotype was found a few times. The conserved phenylalanine or tryptophan is not found at the CDR3 terminus, so this likely reflects a read error. The receptor was derived from a man aged 55 to 70 with non-small cell lung cancer. Material: distant non-tumor lung tissue.

CDR3 in amino acids: CASSLQGISTDTQYS. The CDR3 region has the DNA TGTGCCAGCAGCTTGCAGGGTATAAGCACGGATACGCAGTATTCT. The genes are TRBV11-3 and TRBJ2-3, with D perhaps matching TRBD1 (5 bases). This CDR3 has 15 amino acids. Germline assignment: CDR1 SGHNT and CDR2 YENEEA.